This TCR beta chain was documented in a study of OX40 agonist ivuxolimab in advanced cancers. Study details: Clinicians treated patients with ivuxolimab, an agonistic anti-OX40 (CD134) antibody. Dose-escalation patients had hepatocellular carcinoma, melanoma, renal cell or head and neck cancer.

The protocol was immunoSEQ multiplex PCR, while the TCRdb copy is restricted to in-frame clones and leaves out a portion. The sample lists roughly 76,000 clones, about 85% occurring once. Germline V gene data show CDR1 as LNHDA and CDR2 as SQIVND (reference sequence). J lost 6 bases, V lost 3 bases, and 1 base had no gene match. This CDR3 is 13 amino acids long. This TCR was recovered from an adult with an advanced solid tumor such as melanoma, head and neck, liver or kidney cancer. The chain has TRBV19 and TRBJ1-5; TRBD1 matches at 8 bases. Sequences were derived from CD4+ or CD8+ T cells sorted from blood, sampled in a trial of the OX40 agonist ivuxolimab. The CDR3 DNA follows: TGTGCCAGTAGTATTGACAGGGGTCAGCCCCAGCATTTT. Protein sequence: CASSIDRGQPQHF.